The rows below give T cell receptor beta chains drawn from one sample of a study of blood T cell repertoires in COVID-19. TCRdb's table, derived via immunoSEQ multiplex PCR, lists solely in-frame clones and lacks some. In the table there are around 120,000 clones, under 80% of which are singletons. The source material was peripheral blood. The origin of the receptors is a man aged 70 or older with acute or convalescent COVID-19. Each CDR3 is given with its conserved first and last residue. A D gene is named only where the DNA matches it firmly. Size is omitted from some rows. Given values are once, few, many or a class for expanded clones.

17 | NA | TRBJ1-5 | TRBV4-3 | NA | TGCGCCAGCAGCCAAGACGGGAGGGGAGGTAGCAATCAGCCCCAGCATTTT | CASSQDGRGGSNQPQHF
13 | once | TRBJ2-7 | TRBV11-3 | NA | TGTGCCAGCAGCTCAGCGGCAGCCTACGAGCAGTACTTC | CASSSAAAYEQYF
15 | NA | TRBJ1-5 | TRBV18 | NA | TGTGCCAGCTCACCAGTTTACAGGGATTTTCAGCCCCAGCATTTT | CASSPVYRDFQPQHF
14 | few | TRBJ1-2 | TRBV27 | TRBD1 | TGTGCCAGCAGTTCCGGACAGGGAAACTATGGCTACACCTTC | CASSSGQGNYGYTF
16 | few | TRBJ2-5 | TRBV4-2 | TRBD1 | TGTGCCAGCAGCCAAGATTCGGGGACAGGACAAGAGACCCAGTACTTC | CASSQDSGTGQETQYF
16 | once | TRBJ2-1 | TRBV7-6 | TRBD2 | TGTGCCAGCTCGGAAACTACAGCGGGGGGGCTTAATGAGCAGTTCTTC | CASSETTAGGLNEQFF
14 | once | TRBJ1-2 | TRBV5-1 | NA | TGCGCCAGCAGCTTGGCCGGTCCCTCCTATGGCTACACCTTC | CASSLAGPSYGYTF
16 | NA | TRBJ1-6 | TRBV5-4 | NA | TGTGCCAGCAGCTCAAGCCAGCAGGTCTTTAATTCACCCCTCCACTTT | CASSSSQQVFNSPLHF
17 | NA | TRBJ2-2 | TRBV4-3 | NA | TGCGCCAGCAGCCAAGATGGGTTGGCCAGGGACACCGGGGAGCTGTTTTTT | CASSQDGLARDTGELFF
11 | NA | TRBJ2-7 | TRBV29-1 | NA | TGCAGCGGAATACAGGGCTACGAGCAGTACTTC | CSGIQGYEQYF
13 | many | TRBJ1-1 | TRBV4-3 | NA | TGCGCCAGCAGCCAAGATATGGGACATGACGCTTTCTTT | CASSQDMGHDAFF
16 | few | TRBJ1-3 | TRBV9 | NA | TGTGCCAGCAGCGTAGGGGAGGGACCCTCTGGAAACACCATATATTTT | CASSVGEGPSGNTIYF
15 | NA | TRBJ1-5 | TRBV9 | TRBD1 | TGTGCCAGCAGCCCAAGACAGGGAGCCAATCAGCCCCAGCATTTT | CASSPRQGANQPQHF
14 | many | TRBJ1-1 | TRBV2 | NA | TGTGCCAGCACCACAACTGGGGCCGGTGTCTTAGGTTTCTTT | CASTTTGAGVLGFF
11 | NA | TRBJ1-1 | TRBV19 | NA | TGTGCCAGTATTCAGGGGACTGAAGCTTTCTTT | CASIQGTEAFF
15 | NA | TRBJ1-2 | TRBV27 | TRBD1 | TGTGCCAGCAGTTCCCGACAGGGGGGAGGGTATGGCTACACCTTC | CASSSRQGGGYGYTF
16 | NA | TRBJ1-3 | TRBV18 | NA | TGTGCCAGCTCACCACCGTCCGGGGGGCCTGGAAACACCATATATTTT | CASSPPSGGPGNTIYF
14 | NA | TRBJ1-5 | TRBV7-9 | NA | TGTGCCACCCAGCTTGATGGGCCTCATCAGCCCCAGCATTTT | CATQLDGPHQPQHF
16 | NA | TRBJ1-4 | TRBV7-2 | NA | TGTGCCAGCAGTAAAACCGGTGTGGGGGGTAATGAAAAACTGTTTTTT | CASSKTGVGGNEKLFF
14 | NA | TRBJ1-1 | TRBV5-1 | TRBD1 | TGCGCCAGCAGCTCCGGGACAGCTAATACTGAAGCTTTCTTT | CASSSGTANTEAFF
14 | NA | TRBJ1-5 | TRBV7-2 | NA | TGTGCCAGCAGCTTCCGCAGTAGCAATCAGCCCCAGCATTTT | CASSFRSSNQPQHF
15 | NA | TRBJ1-3 | TRBV11-2 | NA | TGTGCCAGCAGCTCGACACGCACGGGAGGAAACACCATATATTTT | CASSSTRTGGNTIYF
15 | NA | TRBJ2-3 | TRBV11-3 | TRBD1 | TGTGCCAGCAGCTTCGGGACAGCGCTCTGGGATACGCAGTATTTT | CASSFGTALWDTQYF
15 | few | TRBJ2-3 | TRBV11-2 | TRBD2 | TGTGCCAGCAGCCCCGGGGGGGCTGGTACAGATACGCAGTATTTT | CASSPGGAGTDTQYF
15 | NA | TRBJ2-5 | TRBV6-5 | TRBD1 | TGTGCCAGCAGTTACGGGGGAAGGGGGCGAGAGACCCAGTACTTC | CASSYGGRGRETQYF
15 | NA | TRBJ1-5 | TRBV7-8 | NA | TGTGCCAGCAGCTTAGTGGCAGGGGGCAATCAGCCCCAGCATTTT | CASSLVAGGNQPQHF
12 | NA | TRBJ1-2 | TRBV25-1 | TRBD1 | TGTGCCAGCAGGACAGGGGGCATGGACTACACCTTC | CASRTGGMDYTF
12 | NA | TRBJ1-5 | TRBV29-1 | NA | TGCAGCGTCCTACAGGGAGGGGAGCCCCAGCATTTT | CSVLQGGEPQHF